The rows below give T cell receptor beta chains drawn from one sample of a study of T cells in Graves' hyperthyroidism and ophthalmopathy. TCRdb reprocessed the multiplex PCR reads via MiXCR and lists one record per CDR3 protein. The sample holds around 450,000 distinct CDR3 sequences, roughly 15% seen once. The sequenced sample consisted of blood. These receptors all come from a woman between 18 and 30 years old with Graves' hyperthyroidism. Both conserved end residues are part of each CDR3. D genes are given only for firm matches.

d_gene: NA
v_gene: TRBV27
j_gene: TRBJ2-7
len: 12
CDR3aa: CASRGPPYEQYF

d_gene: NA
v_gene: TRBV28
j_gene: TRBJ2-1
len: 15
CDR3aa: CATYDPSGSYNEQFF

d_gene: NA
v_gene: TRBV20-1
j_gene: TRBJ1-6
len: 16
CDR3aa: CSARNRPSSYNSPLHF

d_gene: NA
v_gene: TRBV5-1
j_gene: TRBJ2-1
len: 14
CDR3aa: CASSLAEFYNEQFF

d_gene: TRBD2
v_gene: TRBV10-1
j_gene: TRBJ2-2
len: 15
CDR3aa: CATRSGRGNTGELFF

d_gene: TRBD2
v_gene: TRBV6-1
j_gene: TRBJ2-3
len: 16
CDR3aa: CASSVGRGVGTDTQYF

d_gene: TRBD1
v_gene: TRBV20-1
j_gene: TRBJ2-7
len: 15
CDR3aa: CSARSLGQTSYEQYF

d_gene: TRBD2
v_gene: TRBV12-3/TRBV12-4
j_gene: TRBJ2-3
len: 14
CDR3aa: CASSWGTSGDTQYF

d_gene: NA
v_gene: TRBV7-2
j_gene: TRBJ1-1
len: 13
CDR3aa: CASSLQGFFGAFF

d_gene: NA
v_gene: TRBV7-2
j_gene: TRBJ2-7
len: 11
CDR3aa: CATQLYHEQYF

d_gene: TRBD2
v_gene: TRBV5-6
j_gene: TRBJ2-3
len: 14
CDR3aa: CASSLSTSGGTQYF

d_gene: TRBD1
v_gene: TRBV6-2/TRBV6-3
j_gene: TRBJ1-2
len: 14
CDR3aa: CASSFRGPGYGYTF

d_gene: NA
v_gene: TRBV20-1
j_gene: TRBJ1-5
len: 12
CDR3aa: CSVGGRNQPQHF

d_gene: NA
v_gene: TRBV5-1
j_gene: TRBJ2-7
len: 15
CDR3aa: CASSHGVGEVREQYF

d_gene: NA
v_gene: TRBV7-8
j_gene: TRBJ2-2
len: 17
CDR3aa: CASSLRVSGANTGELFF

d_gene: NA
v_gene: TRBV3-1
j_gene: TRBJ2-2
len: 12
CDR3aa: CASRILPGELFF

d_gene: NA
v_gene: TRBV4-3
j_gene: TRBJ2-1
len: 14
CDR3aa: CASSQDEGRGEQFF

d_gene: NA
v_gene: TRBV4-1
j_gene: TRBJ2-3
len: 16
CDR3aa: CASSQDPPGVADTQYF

d_gene: TRBD1
v_gene: TRBV29-1
j_gene: TRBJ1-1
len: 15
CDR3aa: CSVVGQGARRTEAFF

d_gene: TRBD2
v_gene: TRBV12-3/TRBV12-4
j_gene: TRBJ2-7
len: 15
CDR3aa: CASKPGLAGAGEQYF

d_gene: NA
v_gene: TRBV6-2/TRBV6-3
j_gene: TRBJ2-1
len: 11
CDR3aa: CASRLNNEQFF

d_gene: TRBD1
v_gene: TRBV28
j_gene: TRBJ2-2
len: 16
CDR3aa: CASRGIPGQGAWRLFF

d_gene: NA
v_gene: TRBV10-2
j_gene: TRBJ2-5
len: 14
CDR3aa: CASSEWAPQETQYF

d_gene: NA
v_gene: TRBV10-3
j_gene: TRBJ2-5
len: 14
CDR3aa: CAISESAGGETQYF

d_gene: NA
v_gene: TRBV7-9
j_gene: TRBJ2-5
len: 13
CDR3aa: CASSAIPQETQYF

d_gene: NA
v_gene: TRBV5-4
j_gene: TRBJ2-1
len: 13
CDR3aa: CASSQVAGNEQFF

d_gene: TRBD1
v_gene: TRBV10-3
j_gene: TRBJ2-7
len: 13
CDR3aa: CAISRDRDYEQYF

d_gene: NA
v_gene: TRBV30
j_gene: TRBJ2-2
len: 14
CDR3aa: CAWATGGTSRELFF

d_gene: TRBD2
v_gene: TRBV18
j_gene: TRBJ2-5
len: 18
CDR3aa: CASSRGIGLAGVAETQYF

d_gene: NA
v_gene: TRBV4-1
j_gene: TRBJ2-3
len: 16
CDR3aa: CASSQGWGSSDDTQYF

d_gene: NA
v_gene: TRBV28
j_gene: TRBJ2-7
len: 15
CDR3aa: CASSPSLSRDYEQYF

d_gene: TRBD2
v_gene: TRBV30
j_gene: TRBJ2-7
len: 13
CDR3aa: CAWTSGNSYEQYF

d_gene: NA
v_gene: TRBV20-1
j_gene: TRBJ2-7
len: 11
CDR3aa: CSARRFYEQYF

d_gene: TRBD1
v_gene: TRBV20-1
j_gene: TRBJ2-7
len: 13
CDR3aa: CSARWDRDYEQYF

d_gene: NA
v_gene: TRBV29-1
j_gene: TRBJ1-4
len: 11
CDR3aa: CSVGWGEKLFF

d_gene: NA
v_gene: TRBV6-1
j_gene: TRBJ2-1
len: 13
CDR3aa: CASSENFGNEQFF

d_gene: TRBD1
v_gene: TRBV19
j_gene: TRBJ2-3
len: 15
CDR3aa: CASSIGTGLQDTQYF

d_gene: NA
v_gene: TRBV7-2
j_gene: TRBJ2-7
len: 14
CDR3aa: CASSLSQLSYEQYF

d_gene: NA
v_gene: TRBV30
j_gene: TRBJ1-1
len: 15
CDR3aa: CAWSWGKLKNTEAFF

d_gene: TRBD2
v_gene: TRBV7-8
j_gene: TRBJ2-1
len: 15
CDR3aa: CASSSVAGGPDEQFF

d_gene: TRBD1
v_gene: TRBV7-8
j_gene: TRBJ2-5
len: 15
CDR3aa: CASSPADRGWETQYF

d_gene: NA
v_gene: TRBV12-3/TRBV12-4
j_gene: TRBJ2-1
len: 12
CDR3aa: CASSLGGNGQFF

d_gene: TRBD1
v_gene: TRBV9
j_gene: TRBJ1-4
len: 16
CDR3aa: CASSVGPGTGGEKLFF

d_gene: NA
v_gene: TRBV12-3/TRBV12-4
j_gene: TRBJ2-3
len: 13
CDR3aa: CASSRGTPDTQYF

d_gene: TRBD1
v_gene: TRBV2
j_gene: TRBJ2-1
len: 15
CDR3aa: CASRPGTDSYNEQFF

d_gene: TRBD1
v_gene: TRBV5-5
j_gene: TRBJ1-2
len: 15
CDR3aa: CASSFGTVDFYGYTF

d_gene: NA
v_gene: TRBV5-1
j_gene: TRBJ1-2
len: 12
CDR3aa: CASSLERGGYTF

d_gene: NA
v_gene: TRBV6-1
j_gene: TRBJ2-5
len: 16
CDR3aa: CASSEYFGQSGETQYF

d_gene: NA
v_gene: TRBV7-2
j_gene: TRBJ2-7
len: 15
CDR3aa: CASSLRGGKSYEQYF

d_gene: NA
v_gene: TRBV6-1
j_gene: TRBJ2-7
len: 15
CDR3aa: CASSEAWGGAYEQYF

d_gene: NA
v_gene: TRBV7-2
j_gene: TRBJ2-7
len: 12
CDR3aa: CASSSGRTEQYF